This entry lists 5 T cell receptor beta chains sequenced from one sample in a study of somatic mutations in T cells in chronic GVHD. The method was immunoSEQ multiplex PCR; TCRdb's version includes in-frame clones alone and lacks a portion of them. The data contain 12,000 to 15,000 clones, around 73% of them seen just once; the ten biggest clones take up roughly 32%. What was sequenced was Vbeta20-negative CD4+ T cells from blood. The origin of the receptors is a male patient aged 50 or older with chronic graft-versus-host disease. Some T cells may be transferred from the graft donor.

The chain joins TRBV4-3 to TRBJ2-7; the match to TRBD2 covers 9 bases. Germline values: CDR1 LGHNA, CDR2 YSLEER. Trimming at V came to 0 bases and at J to 12 bases, leaving 6 bases not matched to a gene. The CDR3 contains 13 residues. The CDR3 DNA reads as TGCGCCAGCAGCCAAGATGGGATAGCGGGAGTGTACTTC. As protein: CASSQDGIAGVYF.

The chain employs TRBV6-5 and TRBJ1-1, with a tentative D call TRBD1 (6 bases). This CDR3 is 15 amino acids long. Germline V gene data show CDR1 as MNHEY and CDR2 as SVGAGI. V was cut by 2 bases and J by 1 base, with 11 bases left in between. CDR3 DNA: TGTGCCAGCAGTTACGGGGGGGCCGAGAACACTGAAGCTTTCTTT. It specifies CASSYGGAENTEAFF.

This clone was counted a single time. This rearrangement joins TRBV7-2 to TRBJ1-4, with TRBD1 matching 9 bases. This CDR3 has 16 amino acids. V dropped 5 bases and J dropped 8; count of bases not matched to a gene: 12. The germline V gene encodes CDR1 SGHTA and CDR2 FQGNSA. CDR3: CASSPFTGTGREKLFF. CDR3 DNA: TGTGCCAGCAGCCCCTTTACCGGGACAGGGCGGGAAAAACTGTTTTTT.

The chain combines TRBV29-1 with TRBJ2-1; 14 nucleotides match TRBD2. Germline V gives CDR1 SQVTM, CDR2 ANQGSEA. This CDR3 has 13 residues. V was pared by 6 bases and J by 9 bases, with 4 bases of the junction left unmatched. CDR3 bases: TGCAGCGTAGGGACTAGCGGGGGACGTGAGCAGTTCTTC. Amino acid sequence: CSVGTSGGREQFF.

Only a few counts were recorded for this clone. The chain has TRBV2 and TRBJ2-7, with D possibly matching TRBD2 (5 bases). The germline V and J ends were trimmed by 2 bases and 5 bases, with 13 bases remaining between them. The CDR3 loop spans 14 amino acids. Germline CDR1 SNHLY, CDR2 FYNNEI. The CDR3 protein is CASSERFQTNEQYF. The CDR3 DNA reads TGTGCCAGCAGTGAAAGATTCCAGACTAACGAGCAGTACTTC.